One and the same sample provided the 13 T cell receptor beta chains below, sequenced in a study of blood T cells in healthy people across ages. Primed by a sample-barcoded 5' primer and a J-beta primer mix, a second PCR proceeded for roughly 6 to 12 cycles. TCRdb analysed the 5' RACE reads with MiXCR anew, one entry per CDR3 protein. In the table there are around 1,800,000 distinct CDR3 sequences, about two fifths of which are singletons. The sample taken for sequencing was blood. The source is a human donor in good health.

The chain has TRBV20-1 and TRBJ2-3, with 7 bases that match TRBD2. Germline-derived CDR1 and CDR2 are DFQATT and SNEGSKA (reference sequence). J lost 3 bases, V lost 2 bases, and 11 bases had no gene match. The CDR3 has 16 residues. Here the CDR3 DNA reads TGCAGTGCTAGAAGGCGCTCGAGCGGGATAACAGATACGCAGTATTTT. Translation gives CSARRRSSGITDTQYF.

J is TRBJ2-5 and V is TRBV2, with 14 positions matching TRBD2. The J call may be wrong; the DNA end is better matched by TRBJ2-7. Per germline, CDR1 SNHLY and CDR2 FYNNEI. The CDR3 is 13 residues long. The CDR3 region is CASGTSGGGEQYF. In nucleotides, the CDR3 is TGTGCCAGCGGGACTAGCGGGGGCGGCGAGCAGTACTTC.

The gene calls are TRBV5-1 and TRBJ1-2; 7 nucleotides match TRBD1. CDR1 and CDR2 (germline): SGHRS, YFSETQ. V shed 2 bases, J shed 4 bases, and the junction held 11 bases outside the gene matches. CDR3 length: 16 residues. The CDR3 region has the DNA TGCGCCAGCAGCTTCAACTCTGGGACAGCGATCTATGGCTACACCTTC. Translation gives CASSFNSGTAIYGYTF.

The chain carries TRBV6-5 and TRBJ2-7; TRBD1 might be the D (6 bases). The length of the CDR3 is 15 residues. Deletions cut 3 bases from V and 4 bases from J, with 16 bases between. Germline CDR1 and CDR2: MNHEY and SVGAGI. The CDR3 DNA sequence: TGTGCCAGCAGTTATGGGGACACGTCACGGTACGAGCAGTACTTC. It is translated as CASSYGDTSRYEQYF.

The chain combines TRBV5-1 with TRBJ2-1; D may be TRBD1 (6 bases). V lost 0 bases and J 10 bases, leaving 20 bases between the germline ends. The germline CDR1 and CDR2 sequences are SGHRS and YFSETQ. The CDR3 sequence is 16 residues long. In DNA, the CDR3 is TGCGCCAGCAGCTTGGCCACTGGGGGCATAGGTAAAGAGCAGTTCTTC. Translation: CASSLATGGIGKEQFF.

This clonotype showed up just a few times. CDR3 DNA sequence: TGCGCCAGCAGGCAGGGACCCACGTACCAAGAGACCCAGTACTTC. Protein: CASRQGPTYQETQYF. The chain combines TRBV5-1 with TRBJ2-5, with D perhaps matching TRBD1 or TRBD2 (5 bases each). The germline V gene has CDR1 SGHRS and CDR2 YFSETQ. V gave up 5 bases and J gave up 0 bases, with 14 bases separating them. CDR3 length: 15 amino acids.

In DNA, the CDR3 is TGTGCCAGCAGCTTAGCGGGGACAGGGGAGGTATCCTCCTACGAGCAGTACTTC. Translating it yields CASSLAGTGEVSSYEQYF. This rearrangement joins TRBV7-8 to TRBJ2-7, with 10 bases matching TRBD1. Germline CDR1 is SGHVS and CDR2 is FQNEAQ. V lost 0 bases to trimming and J lost 0 bases; unmatched junction nucleotides: 8. This CDR3 region has 18 residues.

This clonotype was observed many times. The chain carries TRBV10-3 and TRBJ2-6, with D hard to call. V was pared by 6 bases and J by 0 bases, with 15 bases between. Germline CDR1 ENHRY, CDR2 SYGVKD. This CDR3 has 17 residues. The CDR3 loop is CAIRLGSTISGANVLTF. As DNA, the CDR3 is TGTGCCATCAGGTTGGGGTCGACCATCTCTGGGGCCAACGTCCTGACTTTC.

The V gene is TRBV5-1, the J gene TRBJ2-4; a possible D gene is TRBD2 (6 bases). The J call may be incorrect, as the DNA end agrees better with TRBJ2-7. This CDR3 is 14 amino acids long. Germline-derived CDR1 and CDR2 are SGHRS and YFSETQ. The CDR3 spells CASSSGEQLYEQYF. Written as DNA, the CDR3 is TGCGCCAGCAGCTCGGGGGAACAACTCTACGAGCAGTACTTC.

A few counts support this clonotype. The chain is built from TRBV12-3 or TRBV12-4 and TRBJ1-2; 8 bases map to TRBD1. There are 14 residues in the CDR3. Losses at the gene ends were 5 bases for V and 4 bases for J; bases not matched to a gene: 6. The CDR3 DNA follows: TGTGCCAGCAGTCCGCCGACAGGGGTCTATGGCTACACCTTC. This encodes CASSPPTGVYGYTF.

This clonotype was seen a handful of times. The chain links TRBV5-5 to TRBJ2-5; D possibly corresponds to TRBD1 (5 bases). V gave up 4 bases and J gave up 5 bases, with 15 bases separating them. Germline loops: CDR1 SGHKS, CDR2 YYEKEE (reference sequence). The CDR3 sequence is 14 residues long. The CDR3 reads CASSTDSRWETQYF. In DNA form, the CDR3 reads TGTGCCAGCAGCACAGACAGCAGATGGGAGACCCAGTACTTC.

As concerns this clonotype: This sequence may be a read error, since a much larger clone differs from it by one base. The chain uses TRBV4-1 and TRBJ1-1, with D possibly matching TRBD1 (6 bases). There are 14 residues in the CDR3. V lost 0 bases, J lost 3 bases, and 8 bases lay in between. Germline lookup yields CDR1 MGHRA and CDR2 YSYEKL. This CDR3 is CASSQEEGDTEAFF. As DNA, the CDR3 is TGCGCCAGCAGCCAAGAGGAGGGGGACACTGAAGCTTTCTTT.

The chain is built from TRBV13 and TRBJ1-6, with D uncertain. Trimming cost V 1 base and J 11 bases, with 12 bases left between them. This CDR3 is built from 14 residues. Per the germline V gene, CDR1 is PRHDT and CDR2 is FYEKMQ (reference sequence). The CDR3 region is CASSLEGNGAPLHF. As DNA, the CDR3 is TGTGCCAGCAGCTTAGAGGGTAACGGTGCACCCCTCCACTTT.